The clone carrying this T cell receptor beta chain was seen more than once but under ten times. Its antigen remains unknown. This sample stems from a study of T-cell memory formation after mild COVID-19. The wider study: TCR clusters were mostly donor specific. General study results and limits: Pre-infection memory carried some responding clones, suggesting that cross-reactive memory joined. Among contracting clones, CD4+ were mainly CM/EM and CD8+ enriched in EMRA.

Using constant-segment primers, 5'RACE produced TCR alpha and TCR beta cDNA libraries carrying sample barcodes and UMIs. MiXCR, run by TCRdb on the 5' RACE reads, gives a single entry per CDR3 protein. The sample records about half a million distinct CDR3 sequences, 18% being singletons. The CDR3 loop spans 15 amino acids. V dropped 5 bases and J dropped 2; count of bases not matched to a gene: 6. Germline V gene data show CDR1 as SGHTA and CDR2 as FQGNSA. Sequenced sample: PBMCs or a T cell subset sorted from them (not recorded which). The clonotype comes from an adult woman who had mild COVID-19 (a few samples of this study predate the infection). Cell type and time point are not known. The genes are TRBV7-2 and TRBJ2-3, with 8 bases matching TRBD2. The CDR3 DNA sequence: TGTGCCAGCAGCCCCCAGGGACTAGACACAGATACGCAGTATTTT. As protein: CASSPQGLDTDTQYF.